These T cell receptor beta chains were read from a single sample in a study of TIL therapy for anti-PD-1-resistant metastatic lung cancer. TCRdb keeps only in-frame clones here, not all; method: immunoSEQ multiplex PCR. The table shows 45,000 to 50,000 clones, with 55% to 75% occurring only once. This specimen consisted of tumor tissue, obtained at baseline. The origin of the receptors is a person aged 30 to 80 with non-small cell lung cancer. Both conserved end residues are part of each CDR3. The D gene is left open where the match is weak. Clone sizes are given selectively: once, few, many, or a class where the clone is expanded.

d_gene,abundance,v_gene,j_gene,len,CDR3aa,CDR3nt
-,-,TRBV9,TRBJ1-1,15,CASSVGETGNTEAFF,TGTGCCAGCAGCGTAGGAGAGACAGGGAACACTGAAGCTTTCTTT
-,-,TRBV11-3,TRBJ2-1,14,CASSSADRYNEQFF,TGTGCCAGCAGCTCGGCCGACAGGTACAATGAGCAGTTCTTC
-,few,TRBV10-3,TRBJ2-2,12,CAIGPNTGELFF,TGTGCCATCGGCCCGAACACCGGGGAGCTGTTTTTT
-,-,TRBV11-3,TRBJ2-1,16,CASSGRSASAYNEQFF,TGTGCCAGCAGCGGAAGAAGCGCGTCAGCATACAATGAGCAGTTCTTC
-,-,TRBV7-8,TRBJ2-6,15,CASSLVVSGANVLTF,TGTGCCAGCAGCTTAGTGGTCTCTGGGGCCAACGTCCTGACTTTC
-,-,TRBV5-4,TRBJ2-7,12,CASSLDGDEQYF,TGTGCCAGCAGCTTGGACGGGGACGAGCAGTACTTC
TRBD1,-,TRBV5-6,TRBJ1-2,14,CASSFPTGPYGYTF,TGTGCCAGCAGCTTCCCGACAGGGCCCTATGGCTACACCTTC
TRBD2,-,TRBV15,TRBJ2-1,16,CATSGISGGVYNEQFF,TGTGCCACCAGCGGAATTAGCGGGGGGGTTTACAATGAGCAGTTCTTC
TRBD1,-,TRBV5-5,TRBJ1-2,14,CASRPAGTGGGYTF,TGTGCCAGCAGACCAGCCGGGACAGGGGGTGGCTACACCTTC
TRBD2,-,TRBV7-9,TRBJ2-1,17,CASSLRTSGSLWDEQFF,TGTGCCAGCAGCCTACGGACTAGCGGGAGCCTTTGGGATGAGCAGTTCTTC
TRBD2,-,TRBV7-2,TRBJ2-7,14,CASSPSGARNEQYF,TGTGCCAGCAGCCCGAGCGGGGCTCGTAACGAGCAGTACTTC
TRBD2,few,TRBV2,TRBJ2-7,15,CASRLASGGAREQYF,TGTGCCAGCAGACTGGCTAGCGGGGGGGCAAGGGAGCAGTACTTC
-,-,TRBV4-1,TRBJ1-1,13,CASSQVVVTEAFF,TGCGCCAGCAGCCAAGTTGTGGTCACTGAAGCTTTCTTT
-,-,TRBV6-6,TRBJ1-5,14,CASSYTGQGQPQHF,TGTGCCAGCAGTTACACTGGCCAAGGACAGCCCCAGCATTTT
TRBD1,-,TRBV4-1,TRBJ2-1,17,CASSQDPQGASYNEQFF,TGCGCCAGCAGCCAAGATCCACAGGGGGCTTCCTACAATGAGCAGTTCTTC
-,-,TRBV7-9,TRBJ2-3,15,CASTTGLPVTDTQYF,TGTGCCAGCACCACGGGACTCCCCGTTACAGATACGCAGTATTTT
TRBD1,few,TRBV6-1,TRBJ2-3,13,CASNRQGKDTQYF,TGTGCCAGCAATCGACAGGGGAAAGATACGCAGTATTTT
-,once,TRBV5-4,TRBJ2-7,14,CASSLSGVTYEQYF,TGTGCCAGCAGCTTGAGTGGGGTAACCTACGAGCAGTACTTC
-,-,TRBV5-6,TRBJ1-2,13,CASSPQENYGYTF,TGTGCCAGCAGCCCACAGGAGAACTATGGCTACACCTTC
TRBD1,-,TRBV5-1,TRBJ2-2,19,CASSFAGTGWRANTGELFF,TGCGCCAGCAGCTTTGCCGGGACAGGGTGGAGGGCGAACACCGGGGAGCTGTTTTTT
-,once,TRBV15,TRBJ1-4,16,CATSRDRGATNEKLFF,TGTGCCACCAGCAGAGATAGAGGGGCAACTAATGAAAAACTGTTTTTT
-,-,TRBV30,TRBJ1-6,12,CAWRAGDSPLHF,TGTGCCTGGAGGGCAGGGGATTCACCCCTCCACTTT
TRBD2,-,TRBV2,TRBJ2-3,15,CASRHGREGQDTQYF,TGTGCCAGCAGACATGGGCGGGAGGGCCAGGATACGCAGTATTTT
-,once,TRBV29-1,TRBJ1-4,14,CSAGNRVGGEKLFF,TGCAGCGCAGGGAACAGGGTGGGTGGCGAAAAACTGTTTTTT
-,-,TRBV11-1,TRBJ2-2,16,CASSLRLGFITGELFF,TGTGCCAGCAGCCTCCGCCTCGGATTTATCACCGGGGAGCTGTTTTTT
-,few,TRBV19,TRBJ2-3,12,CASSPRTDTQYF,TGTGCCAGTAGTCCTAGGACAGATACGCAGTATTTT
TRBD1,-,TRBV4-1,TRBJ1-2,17,CASSHTSGDRGNYGYTF,TGCGCCAGCAGCCATACCTCCGGGGACAGGGGTAACTATGGCTACACCTTC
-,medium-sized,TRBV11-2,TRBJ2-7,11,CASSRFYEQYF,TGTGCCAGCAGCAGATTCTACGAGCAGTACTTC
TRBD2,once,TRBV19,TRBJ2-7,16,CASSRSMGGSPYEQYF,TGTGCCAGTAGCCGGTCTATGGGCGGGAGCCCCTACGAGCAGTACTTC
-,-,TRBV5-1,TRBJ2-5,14,CASSLGTSRETQYF,TGCGCCAGCAGCTTGGGGACTTCAAGAGAGACCCAGTACTTC
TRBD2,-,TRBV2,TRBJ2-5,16,CANDGTSGTWGETQYF,TGTGCCAACGACGGGACTAGCGGGACATGGGGGGAGACCCAGTACTTC